This T cell receptor beta chain was profiled in a study of blood T cell repertoires in COVID-19. In the study overall: Samples of COVID-19 (acute and convalescent) were obtained from the United States, Italy and Spain. Sources were T cells, B-cell-depleted T cells, or PBMCs; the material itself was cDNA or gDNA.

For this clone: The identical CDR3 is also encoded by other nucleotide sequences in the sample.

Germline values: CDR1 SGHRS, CDR2 YFSETQ. Trimming removed 0 bases from V and 7 bases from J; junction bases left unmatched: 8. The CDR3 runs 16 residues. Per the original data handling: Reference gene primer amplification gave estimated nucleated cell counts. Generated by immunoSEQ multiplex PCR, the TCRdb table keeps only in-frame clones and is missing some. The V and J calls and clone size are taken from that table; D and trimming were inferred from the DNA. The sample consists of approximately 92,000 clones, 84% of them appearing once. Material for sequencing was peripheral blood. The receptor's source is a man aged 65 to 79 with active or convalescent COVID-19. This chain connects TRBV5-1 to TRBJ2-1; the match to TRBD2 covers 9 bases. The CDR3 DNA follows: TGCGCCAGCAGCTTGGCCGGTGGCGGGGGGGCGAATGAGCAGTTCTTC. Translating gives CASSLAGGGGANEQFF.